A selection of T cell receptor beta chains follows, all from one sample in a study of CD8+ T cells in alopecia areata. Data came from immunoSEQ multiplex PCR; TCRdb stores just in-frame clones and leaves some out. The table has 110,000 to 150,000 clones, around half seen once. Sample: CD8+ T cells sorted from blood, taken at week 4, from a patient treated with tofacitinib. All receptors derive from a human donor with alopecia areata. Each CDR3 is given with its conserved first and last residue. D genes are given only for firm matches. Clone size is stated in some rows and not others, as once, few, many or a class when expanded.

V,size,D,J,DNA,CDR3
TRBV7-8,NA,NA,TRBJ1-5,TGTGCCAGCAGCCAAGAGCCAGGGATCAATCAGCCCCAGCATTTT,CASSQEPGINQPQHF
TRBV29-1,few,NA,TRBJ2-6,TGCAGCGTTGAAGATCATTTTTACTCTGGGGCCAACGTCCTGACTTTC,CSVEDHFYSGANVLTF
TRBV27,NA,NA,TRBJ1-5,TGTGCCAGGCCCCGGGGCAGGGCGAGTCAGCCCCAGCATTTT,CARPRGRASQPQHF
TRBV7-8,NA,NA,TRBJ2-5,TGTGCCAGCAGCTTAGTCGAGACCCAGTACTTC,CASSLVETQYF
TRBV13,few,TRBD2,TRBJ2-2,TGTGCCAGCAGGACTAGCGCCTACACCGGGGAGCTGTTTTTT,CASRTSAYTGELFF
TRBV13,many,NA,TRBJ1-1,TGTGCCAGCAGCCCCCTCGCCGGGAGCACTGAAGCTTTCTTT,CASSPLAGSTEAFF
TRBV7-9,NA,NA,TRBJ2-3,TGTGCCAGCAGCCCAGGACTAACCGCCACAGATACGCAGTATTTT,CASSPGLTATDTQYF
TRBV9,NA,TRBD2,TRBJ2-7,TGTGCCAGCAGCTCAGGACTAGTCCCCCCCGACGAGCAGTACTTC,CASSSGLVPPDEQYF
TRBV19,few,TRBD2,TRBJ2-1,TGTGCCAGCAGTCCCTTAGCGGGGGGGCAGGGTGAGCAGTTCTTC,CASSPLAGGQGEQFF
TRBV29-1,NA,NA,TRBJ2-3,TGCAGCGCAACAGAAAGCACAGATACGCAGTATTTT,CSATESTDTQYF
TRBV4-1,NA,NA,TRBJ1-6,TGCGCCAGCAGCCAAGATCATCAGGGCTCTAATTCACCCCTCCACTTT,CASSQDHQGSNSPLHF
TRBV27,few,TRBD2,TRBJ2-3,TGTGCCAGCACCCTTAGCGGGGCTAGCACAGATACGCAGTATTTT,CASTLSGASTDTQYF
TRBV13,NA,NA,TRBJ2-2,TGTGCCAGCACCCACACCGGGGAGCTGTTTTTT,CASTHTGELFF
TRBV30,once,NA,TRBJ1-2,TGTGCCTGGGCAAACTATGGCTACACCTTC,CAWANYGYTF
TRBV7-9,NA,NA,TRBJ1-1,TGTGCCAGCAGCTTTCTCAGGGATGGGAGCACTGAAGCTTTCTTT,CASSFLRDGSTEAFF
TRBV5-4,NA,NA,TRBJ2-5,TGTGCCAGCAGCGGGGACTTCAAAAGGGAGACCCAGTACTTC,CASSGDFKRETQYF
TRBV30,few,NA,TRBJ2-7,TGTGCCTGGAGAGTTAGGGACACCTACGAGCAGTACTTC,CAWRVRDTYEQYF
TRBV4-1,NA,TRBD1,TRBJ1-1,TGCGCCAGCAGTCCAGACAGGGAAACTGAAGCTTTCTTT,CASSPDRETEAFF
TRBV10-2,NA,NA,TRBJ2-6,TGCGCCACCAGAGGGCCAGGGATGGCCGGGGCCAACGTCCTGACTTTC,CATRGPGMAGANVLTF
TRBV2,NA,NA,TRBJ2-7,TGTGCCAGCAGTGAATCGACAGGCTACGAGCAGTACTTC,CASSESTGYEQYF
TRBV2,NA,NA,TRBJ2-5,TGTGCCAGCAGTGAAGGCGGGGAAGAGACCCAGTACTTC,CASSEGGEETQYF
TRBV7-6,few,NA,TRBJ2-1,TGTGCCAGCAGCTTTTTTACCGGGGACGACGAGCAGTTCTTC,CASSFFTGDDEQFF
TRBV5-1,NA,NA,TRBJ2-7,TGCGCCAGCAGCTTGGCCGGGAAATCCTACGAGCAGTACTTC,CASSLAGKSYEQYF
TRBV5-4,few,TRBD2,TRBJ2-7,TGTGCCAGCAGCCCGGGACGGGGGGCCTACGAGCAGTACTTC,CASSPGRGAYEQYF
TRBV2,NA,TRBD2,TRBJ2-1,TGTGCCAGCAGAGAAGAGCGGGGGGAAAACAATGAGCAGTTCTTC,CASREERGENNEQFF
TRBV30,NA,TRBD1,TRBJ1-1,TGTGCCTGGACAGGGGGAACCACTGAAGCTTTCTTT,CAWTGGTTEAFF
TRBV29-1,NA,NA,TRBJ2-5,TGCAGCGCTCCACCCTCGGACCGCTACCAAGAGACCCAGTACTTC,CSAPPSDRYQETQYF
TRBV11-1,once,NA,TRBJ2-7,TGTGCCAGCAGCTGGACAGAGTCCTACGAGCAGTACTTC,CASSWTESYEQYF
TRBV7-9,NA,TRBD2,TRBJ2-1,TGTGCCAGCAACCCGGGACTAGCGGTCAATGAGCAGTTCTTC,CASNPGLAVNEQFF
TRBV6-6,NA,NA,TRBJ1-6,TGTGCCAGCAGTTACTCCCGGGACACACCCCTCCACTTT,CASSYSRDTPLHF
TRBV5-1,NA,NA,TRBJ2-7,TGCGCCAGCAGCCCAACAGGTTCCTACGAGCAGTACTTC,CASSPTGSYEQYF
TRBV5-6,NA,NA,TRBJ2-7,TGTGCCAGCAGCTTGGTCGGGGAGTCCTACGAGCAGTACTTC,CASSLVGESYEQYF
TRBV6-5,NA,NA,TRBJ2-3,TGTGCCAGCAGTTCCCCCGAGGATACGCAGTATTTT,CASSSPEDTQYF
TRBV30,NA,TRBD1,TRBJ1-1,TGTGCCTGGAGCACCGGACAGGGTGGTACTGAAGCTTTCTTT,CAWSTGQGGTEAFF
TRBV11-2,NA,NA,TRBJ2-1,TGTGCCAGCAGCTTAGTACCATATGAGCAGTTCTTC,CASSLVPYEQFF
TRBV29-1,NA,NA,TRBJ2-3,TGCAGCGTTGGGTCTCAGGGCACAGATACGCAGTATTTT,CSVGSQGTDTQYF
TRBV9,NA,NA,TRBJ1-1,TGTGCCAGCAGCCCAGCGGGCCTGACTGAAGCTTTCTTT,CASSPAGLTEAFF
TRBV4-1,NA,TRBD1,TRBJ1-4,TGCGCCAGCAGCCTCCTGTGGGGACAGGTTATAGAAAAACTGTTTTTT,CASSLLWGQVIEKLFF
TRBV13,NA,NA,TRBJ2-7,TGTGCCAGCAGCTTAGATACCGAGCAGTACTTC,CASSLDTEQYF
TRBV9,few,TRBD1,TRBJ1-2,TGTGCCAGCAGCCCTGGGACAGGGGGGGGCTATGGCTACACCTTC,CASSPGTGGGYGYTF
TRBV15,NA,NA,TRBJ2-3,TGTGCCACCAGCAGAGGGGAGTGGATCACGCAGTATTTT,CATSRGEWITQYF
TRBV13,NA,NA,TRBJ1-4,TGTGCCAGCAGCTTAGATGGGGGAAAACTGTTTTTT,CASSLDGGKLFF
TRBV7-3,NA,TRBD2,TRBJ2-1,TGTGCCAGCAGCTCCCTAGCGGGGAGCTACAATGAGCAGTTCTTC,CASSSLAGSYNEQFF
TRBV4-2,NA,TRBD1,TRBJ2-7,TGTGCCAGCAGCCCGGGACAGGGCATCAACGAGCAGTACTTC,CASSPGQGINEQYF
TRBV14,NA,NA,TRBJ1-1,TGTGCCAGCAGTCTCTGGGAGGGTGAAGCTTTCTTT,CASSLWEGEAFF
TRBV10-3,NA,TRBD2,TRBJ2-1,TGTGCCATCGCCGGGGGGGACTATTCTTACAATGAGCAGTTCTTC,CAIAGGDYSYNEQFF
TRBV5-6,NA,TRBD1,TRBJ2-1,TGTGCCAGCAGCCTTCAGGGGGCGAAGGAGTTCTTC,CASSLQGAKEFF
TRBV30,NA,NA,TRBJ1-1,TGTGCCTGGATTGTGGGGTCGGGCACTGAAGCTTTCTTT,CAWIVGSGTEAFF
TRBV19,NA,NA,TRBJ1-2,TGTGCCAGTAGTATGGATTACGGAGGCTACACCTTC,CASSMDYGGYTF
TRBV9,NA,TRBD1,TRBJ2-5,TGTGCCAGCAGCGTAGGGGACAGCCAAGAGACCCAGTACTTC,CASSVGDSQETQYF
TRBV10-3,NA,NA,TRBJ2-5,TGTGCCATCATGGGGACTTATCAAGAGACCCAGTACTTC,CAIMGTYQETQYF
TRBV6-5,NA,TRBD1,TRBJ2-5,TGTGCCAGCAGACCAGGACAGGGGTGGCTTGAGACCCAGTACTTC,CASRPGQGWLETQYF